This T cell receptor (beta chain) was captured by sequencing in a study of spatial heterogeneity in lung cancer. Study-level information: There were consistently more beta-chain sequences detected than alpha-chain sequences.

Time point specified: sample taken at primary tumor resection. Unsorted whole RNA of tumor, nontumor lung or frozen PBMC was sequenced. Comment on this clonotype: Its antigen remains unknown.

The study, taken as a whole, reports: More often at tumor resection than at routine follow-up, ubiquitous expanded tumor TCRs were detected in the blood.

CDR1 and CDR2 (germline): LGHNA, YNFKEQ. Trimming took 4 bases from V and 1 from J, leaving 13 bases between them. CDR3 length: 15 residues. On each TCR cDNA molecule, a unique molecular identifier was present. MiXCR, run by TCRdb on the 5' RACE reads, gives a single entry per CDR3 protein. The data contain under 75,000 distinct CDR3 sequences, 13% of them singletons. Sequencing was performed on PBMCs, taken at surgery. This TCR was sampled from a male donor with early-stage non-small cell lung cancer. The chain joins TRBV4-2 to TRBJ2-5; possibly TRBD1 for D (7 bases). The CDR3 spells CASSPRRDSQETQYF. The CDR3, as DNA: TGTGCCAGCAGCCCAAGGCGGGACAGCCAAGAGACCCAGTACTTC.